These 32 T cell receptor beta chains share one sample of origin, sequenced in a study of tumor and adjacent non-tumor tissue in lung cancer. This sample's RNA came from whole unsorted tissue. Three rounds of nested PCR, following a modified ARM-PCR protocol, produced the TCRbeta library. TCRdb passed the multiplex PCR reads through MiXCR, listing each CDR3 protein once. This table has some 71,000 distinct CDR3 sequences, over 55% appearing once. Sequencing was performed on lung tumor tissue. The receptors were gathered from a woman in her thirties or forties with non-small cell lung cancer.

This sequence joins TRBV29-1 and TRBJ2-7; tentative D call: TRBD2 (6 bases). V lost 4 bases and J 4 bases, leaving 14 bases between the germline ends. The germline V gene has CDR1 SQVTM and CDR2 ANQGSEA. CDR3 size: 13 residues. The chain's CDR3 is CSVVRRAWYEQYF. CDR3 bases: TGCAGCGTTGTTCGGAGGGCCTGGTACGAGCAGTACTTC.

This clonotype was detected only a few times. A much larger clone is a single base away; this may be a read error. The chain joins TRBV30 to TRBJ1-2; 8 bases are shared with TRBD1. CDR1 is GTSNPN and CDR2 is SVGIG in the germline V gene (reference sequence). The CDR3 has 14 amino acids. CDR3 nucleotides: TGTACCTGGAGTGCTGGACAGGGAAACTATGGCTACACCTTC. Protein sequence: CTWSAGQGNYGYTF.

This chain uses TRBV6-2 or TRBV6-3 with TRBJ2-1; perhaps TRBD2 as D (6 bases). Germline-derived CDR1 and CDR2 are MNHEY and SVGEGT. V lost 6 bases to trimming and J lost 5 bases, with 14 bases between them. CDR3 length: 14 residues. The CDR3 sequence is CASSLGEADNEQFF. The CDR3 DNA sequence: TGTGCCAGCAGCTTAGGGGAGGCAGACAATGAGCAGTTCTTC.

Concerning this clonotype: One base away lies a much larger clone, so this may be a sequencing read error. This chain joins TRBV18 and TRBJ1-1; D is unresolved. CDR1 is KGHSH, CDR2 LQKENI, per germline. The CDR3 runs 17 residues. V was trimmed by 3 bases and J by 1 base, leaving 18 bases between them. For the CDR3, the DNA is TGTGCCAGCTCACCCCGCATCCAGCGTCATTCGAACACTGAAGCTTTCTTT. Residues: CASSPRIQRHSNTEAFF.

Remarks on this clonotype: One end of the junction is discordant with germline, which a read error may explain. The V gene is TRBV6-1, the J gene TRBJ2-3, with D perhaps being TRBD1 or TRBD2 (5 bases each). Per germline, CDR1 MNHNS and CDR2 SASEGT. The CDR3 extends over 17 amino acids. The CDR3 protein is CDSSEALDLSGLDTQYF. The CDR3 region has the DNA TGTGACAGCAGTGAAGCACTAGACCTGTCGGGGCTAGATACGCAGTATTTT.

Concerning this clonotype: A read error may produce the germline difference seen at one junction end. The chain uses TRBV6-5 and TRBJ1-3; D gene uncertain. The CDR3 runs to 17 residues. Germline V lookup: CDR1 MNHEY, CDR2 SVGAGI. The CDR3 DNA sequence: TGTGCCAACAGTTCCACTCCGATAGGGCTTTTTGGAAACACGATATATTTT. This encodes CANSSTPIGLFGNTIYF.

This chain links TRBV11-2 with TRBJ2-5; 7 bases fit TRBD2. CDR1 and CDR2 (germline): SGHAT, FQNNGV. The trim removed 5 bases at V and 7 bases at J, leaving 19 bases unmatched. This CDR3 is 17 amino acids long. The CDR3 reads CASSAPPGGGMGLTQYF. The CDR3 DNA reads TGTGCCAGCAGCGCCCCACCGGGCGGGGGTATGGGACTGACCCAGTACTTC.

At least ten counts were recorded for this clonotype. The chain employs TRBV20-1 and TRBJ2-7; D remains unclear. This CDR3 is built from 11 residues. The V end lost 3 bases, the J end lost 4 bases, and 7 bases lay between the germline ends. Per germline, CDR1 DFQATT and CDR2 SNEGSKA (reference sequence). The CDR3 sequence is CSASVRYEQYF. The DNA for the CDR3 is TGCAGTGCTAGTGTCAGATACGAGCAGTACTTC.

Comment on this clonotype: One end of the junction varies from germline; a read error may be responsible. The CDR3 bases are TGTGCAAGCAGCTTATTCGCCGGGATCCGAGAGACCCGGTACTTC. Its protein product is CASSLFAGIRETRYF. V usage is TRBV11-2 and J usage is TRBJ2-5, with D possibly TRBD2 on 5 matching bases. Germline CDR1 and CDR2: SGHAT and FQNNGV. The CDR3 loop spans 15 amino acids.

Comment on this clonotype: This sequence may be a read error, since a much larger clone differs from it by one base. The chain links TRBV4-2 to TRBJ2-3; TRBD1 or TRBD2 may be the D gene (6 bases each). CDR3 length: 16 residues. Per germline, CDR1 LGHNA and CDR2 YNFKEQ. CDR3 in DNA: TGTGCCATCAGCCAAGCTACGGGGGCCCTCACAGATACGCAGTATTTT. It is translated as CAISQATGALTDTQYF.

Note on this clonotype: Its ends do not fully match the called genes, so a read error is possible. This chain joins TRBV29-1 and TRBJ2-2; D is perhaps TRBD2 (7 bases). This CDR3 comprises 14 residues. CDR1 and CDR2 (germline): SQVTM, ANQGSEA. CDR3 sequence (DNA): TGCAGCGTTGACACGGTCGGGGGGCGCGGAGAGCTGTTGTTT. Residues: CSVDTVGGRGELLF.

On this clonotype: One end of the junction is discordant with germline, which a read error may explain. The V and J genes are TRBV14 and TRBJ2-1, with D uncertain. Germline assignment: CDR1 SGHDN and CDR2 FVKESK. This CDR3 spans 12 amino acids. CDR3 DNA sequence: TGTACCAGCAACCAACTTGACGATGAGCAGTTCTTC. It specifies CTSNQLDDEQFF.

Concerning this clonotype itself: One base away lies a much larger clone, so this may be a sequencing read error. This CDR3 is missing its conserved last phenylalanine or tryptophan, likely due to a read error. The chain is built from TRBV20-1 and TRBJ2-5; 10 nucleotides match TRBD2. Germline loops: CDR1 DFQATT, CDR2 SNEGSKA (reference sequence). The V and J ends lost 6 bases and 7 bases, in that order; junction bases with no gene match: 8. This CDR3 is built from 13 residues. CDR3 protein: CSAPTSGTGTQYY. DNA of the CDR3: TGCAGTGCCCCCACTAGCGGGACGGGGACCCAGTACTAC.

This clonotype has just a few counts. Relative to the germline gene, one junction end is altered; a read error may explain this. The CDR3 sequence is CVSKVLGGDGNTIYF. The CDR3, as DNA: TGTGTCAGCAAGGTATTGGGAGGGGATGGAAACACCATATATTTT. The genes are TRBV28 and TRBJ1-3, with a tentative D call TRBD1 (5 bases). This CDR3 has 15 residues. Germline CDR1 reads MDHEN; CDR2 reads SYDVKM. The full variable domain, in which reference TRBV28 and TRBJ1-3 provide the parts outside the CDR3, is DVKVTQSSRYLVKRTGEKVFLECVQDMDHENMFWYRQDPGLGLRLIYFSYDVKMKEKGDIPEGYSVSREKKERFSLILESASTNQTSMYLCVSKVLGGDGNTIYFGEGSWLTVV.

Note on this clonotype: This may arise from a read error, as a much more abundant clone is one base away. This rearrangement joins TRBV20-1 to TRBJ2-7; the match to TRBD2 covers 9 bases. Germline CDR1 and CDR2: DFQATT and SNEGSKA (reference sequence). This CDR3 spans 15 amino acids. V was clipped by 3 bases and J by 3 bases; unmatched bases: 9. In nucleotides, the CDR3 is TGCAGTGCTAGTATGACTAGCGGACCTTACTACGAGCAGTACTTC. Residues: CSASMTSGPYYEQYF.

The chain is built from TRBV29-1 and TRBJ2-7; 8 bases align to TRBD1. Germline loops: CDR1 SQVTM, CDR2 ANQGSEA. The CDR3 is 13 residues long. CDR3 loop: CSLMTGVPYEQYF. CDR3 coding DNA: TGCAGTCTGATGACAGGGGTTCCCTACGAGCAGTACTTC.

On this clonotype: Since a much larger clone is just one base distant, this may be a read error. In DNA form, the CDR3 reads TGCAGTGCTAGGGGACCGGGACTAGCGAGAGAAACGAATGAGCAGTTCTTC. Its translation: CSARGPGLARETNEQFF. J is TRBJ2-1 and V is TRBV20-1; 10 bases line up with TRBD2. Germline V gene sequence: CDR1 DFQATT, CDR2 SNEGSKA (reference sequence). This CDR3 has 17 residues. The V segment lost 3 bases and the J segment 7 bases; nucleotides outside the gene matches: 15.

The V call is TRBV28, the J call TRBJ1-1, with D uncertain. The ends were cut back, 10 bases at V and 4 bases at J, with 22 bases in the middle. The germline V gene encodes CDR1 MDHEN and CDR2 SYDVKM. The CDR3 has 15 amino acids. The chain's CDR3 is CAIGTVSVTGTEAFF. In DNA, the CDR3 is TGTGCCATCGGAACTGTGTCGGTGACTGGCACTGAAGCTTTCTTT.

The CDR3 region is CASTLAGQGVTEAFF. The CDR3 DNA reads TGTGCCAGCACTCTCGCGGGACAGGGAGTCACTGAAGCTTTCTTT. The chain carries TRBV11-1 and TRBJ1-1, with TRBD1 matching over 9 bases. This CDR3 comprises 15 residues. Germline lookup yields CDR1 SGHAT and CDR2 FQDESV (reference sequence). The trim removed 7 bases at V and 4 bases at J, leaving 10 bases unmatched.

This clonotype was observed a handful of times. The chain carries TRBV20-1 and TRBJ2-3, with a tentative D call TRBD2 (6 bases). Germline CDR1 and CDR2: DFQATT and SNEGSKA (reference sequence). The CDR3 has 12 residues. V was shortened by 7 bases and J by 1 base, with 9 bases between the two germline ends. The DNA for the CDR3 is TGCAGTGGAGGCGGGGGCACAGATACGCAGTATTTT. Protein product: CSGGGGTDTQYF.

This clonotype was seen repeatedly, ten times or more. The V gene is TRBV29-1, the J gene TRBJ2-7; TRBD2 is a possible D gene (6 bases). CDR3 length equals 15 residues. CDR1 and CDR2 (germline): SQVTM, ANQGSEA. V lost 1 base, J lost 0 bases, and 13 bases lay in between. The CDR3 DNA is TGCAGCGTTGAAGGGGTCGGGAGCGCCTCCTACGAGCAGTACTTC. It is translated as CSVEGVGSASYEQYF.

In the case of this clonotype: In this CDR3 the conserved last residue, phenylalanine or tryptophan, is missing, so a read error is likely. V usage is TRBV12-3 or TRBV12-4 and J usage is TRBJ1-6; D is ambiguous. This CDR3 has 14 amino acids. V gave up 3 bases and J gave up 0 bases, with 3 bases separating them. CDR3 sequence (DNA): TGTGCCAGCAGTTTCAGCTCCTATAATTCACCCCTCCACCTT. Residues: CASSFSSYNSPLHL.

The genes are TRBV12-3 or TRBV12-4 and TRBJ1-2; the D gene is possibly TRBD1 (5 bases). The length of the CDR3 is 13 residues. CDR3 in amino acids: CTSSRQPRRGYTF. In DNA form, the CDR3 reads TGTACGAGCAGCCGACAGCCCCGAAGGGGCTACACCTTC.

This clonotype has a count of ten or more. The chain recombines TRBV5-1 with TRBJ1-1; D unclear. Germline CDR1 SGHRS, CDR2 YFSETQ. This CDR3 is 14 amino acids long. Trimming shortened V by 4 bases and J by 1 base, and 11 bases separated the two germline ends. The CDR3 DNA reads TGCGCCAGCAGCCTCGCCGTGGGGAACACTGAAGCTTTCTTT. Protein sequence: CASSLAVGNTEAFF.

As concerns this clonotype: Just one base apart from a much larger clone, this may be a read error. The V gene is TRBV20-1, the J gene TRBJ1-2; D gene uncertain. Germline CDR1 DFQATT, CDR2 SNEGSKA (reference sequence). This CDR3 region has 15 residues. V was trimmed by 5 bases and J by 4 bases, leaving 20 bases between them. CDR3 region: CSAPPANAYPYGYTF. CDR3 nucleotide sequence: TGCAGTGCTCCCCCAGCGAATGCCTACCCCTATGGCTACACCTTC.

In the case of this clonotype: Because it lacks the conserved phenylalanine or tryptophan at the end, this CDR3 is likely a read error. The limits of the CDR3 on the DNA are not certain, so only TCRdb's listed CDR3 is given. This rearrangement joins TRBV11-1 to TRBJ2-1. Ends included, the CDR3 has 15 residues. CDR1 is SGHAT and CDR2 is FQDESV in the germline V gene (reference sequence). The CDR3 protein is CASSLWVVDYNEQFL.

For this clonotype: The junction and the germline gene differ at one end; a read error may be behind it. The chain combines TRBV5-5 with TRBJ2-3, with no clear D. The CDR3 sequence is 14 residues long. Looked up from germline, CDR1 is SGHKS and CDR2 is YYEKEE (reference sequence). CDR3 DNA: TGTACCAGCAGTTTTAGCAATCCCACAGATACGCAGTATTTT. This encodes CTSSFSNPTDTQYF.

Notes on this clonotype: Since no conserved phenylalanine or tryptophan closes the CDR3, a read error is the likely cause. This chain links TRBV11-2 with TRBJ2-1; 7 bases are shared with TRBD2. The CDR3 totals 14 residues. Germline V gene data show CDR1 as SGHAT and CDR2 as FQNNGV. In DNA, the CDR3 is TGTCCCAGCAGCTGGACTAGGGGAAACAATGAGCAGTTCTTA. Its protein product is CPSSWTRGNNEQFL.

As concerns this clonotype: At one boundary the junction diverges from the germline segment, which might be a read error. This chain joins TRBV12-3 or TRBV12-4 and TRBJ2-1, with D perhaps TRBD2 (5 bases). CDR3 size: 16 residues. CDR3 coding DNA: TGTGCCAGCAGTTTAGCTGGGATTAGCGCATACAATGAGCGGTTCTTC. Translated, it gives CASSLAGISAYNERFF.

The J gene is TRBJ2-1, the V gene TRBV6-1; TRBD2 agrees at 9 bases. The CDR3 is 15 amino acids. V dropped 3 bases and J dropped 1; count of bases not matched to a gene: 1. Germline CDR1 and CDR2: MNHNS and SASEGT. The CDR3 spells CASSDLAGSYNEQFF. Here the CDR3 DNA reads TGTGCCAGCAGTGATCTAGCGGGATCCTACAATGAGCAGTTCTTC.

The chain combines TRBV6-6 with TRBJ1-2, with a weak D call TRBD1 (5 bases). The V and J ends lost 11 bases and 6 bases respectively, with 28 bases between them. The germline gives CDR1 MNHNY, CDR2 SVGAGI (reference sequence). The CDR3 loop spans 16 amino acids. CDR3 sequence reads: CAFSSPNAGGRDGYTF. The CDR3, as DNA: TGTGCCTTCAGTTCGCCAAACGCGGGGGGGAGAGATGGCTACACCTTC.

For this clonotype: The junction does not match germline at one end; this may be a read error. V is TRBV24-1 and J is TRBJ2-2, with D perhaps TRBD2 (5 bases). The CDR3 is 16 residues long. In germline, CDR1 is KGHDR, CDR2 SFDVKD. CDR3 DNA: TGTGCCACCAGTGATTTACAGACTAAGAACACCGTGGAGCTGTTTTTT. This encodes CATSDLQTKNTVELFF.